This record looks at one TCR beta chain sequence and its context. The specificity of this receptor is unknown. Per-base qualities were not stored, and no clone one base away is much larger. Donors were healthy HIV-negative adults with no recently reported acute infections or vaccinations. Only Caucasian adults living in Nashville, Tennessee, USA were represented among the donors. CD4+ T cells were enriched by magnetic negative selection, after which naive cells were positively selected on CD45RA and the negative fraction was taken as the memory subset. Blood was collected by leukapheresis, and PBMCs were isolated by Ficoll-Histopaque density gradient centrifugation and then cryopreserved in liquid nitrogen vapor phase. Analytical flow cytometry was used to check the purity and quantity of every magnetically sorted T cell population. Genomic DNA was isolated from each sorted fraction and quantified by UV absorbance on a Nanodrop 2000c.

Including the terminal cysteine and phenylalanine, the CDR3 comprises 12 residues. Only the CDR3 portion is preserved as DNA: 36 bases, with reading frame beginning at the first base. V loses 5 bases, J loses 5 bases, and the germline ends lie 12 bases apart. From a lookup of the germline V gene (reference sequence), CDR1 and CDR2 are GTSNPN and SVGIG. TCR CDR3 regions were amplified from genomic DNA by multiplex PCR using the deep immunoSEQ assay. Extracted genomic DNA from each cell subset was spread evenly across all wells of several immunoSEQ 96-well plates, with each plate serving as a replicate. For sorted subsets, approximately 210 ng genomic DNA, equal to tens of thousands of T cell genomes, was loaded into each replicate PCR. Purified libraries were quantified with a Qubit 3.0 fluorometer, sized on a Bioanalyzer 2100, and re-quantified with the KAPA Library Quantification kit. A separate single-read 150-cycle Illumina NextSeq 550 flow cell was used to sequence each immunoSEQ 96-well plate. Per the authors' processing: Because the immunoSEQ output included only junctional sequences and no quality scores, the filtering could not be the same as the filtering used for full-length reads. To assign V/J genes and CDR3, sequences were annotated using PyIR, a Python wrapper for IgBLAST v1.9, with IMGT germline references. Any read was removed if the V/J assignment was weak (E-value above 1e-6), the CDR3 was missing, or the read contained stop codons, out-of-frame junctions, or ambiguous translated residues. A V3J clonotype was defined by an identical inferred V gene, J gene, and CDR3 amino acid sequence. Percentage overlap between repertoires was computed as shared unique clonotypes divided by the size of the smaller repertoire. Richness of each repertoire was evaluated using RTK rarefaction, the Chao1 estimator, and Recon v2.1 estimates of unobserved clonotypes. Generation probabilities for all TCRbeta clonotypes obtained by the gDNA method from several donors were computed using OLGA. TCRdb limited this immuneACCESS table to in-frame rearrangements with V and J called. A share of clones is missing; checked studies link under half to unresolved V genes, and the rest is unexplained. D and trimming were read from the DNA, whereas the V and J calls and clone size are those reported in that table. The sample has a few million clones on record, approximately 90% of them singletons. Jointly, the top ten make up about 0.36% of the sample.

These data are taken from a study of shared clonotypes between healthy human individuals (TCRdb year 2020). Regarding the complete study: The cohort comprised a couple of women and a few men aged 18 to 49 years. For each donor, CD4 naive and CD4 memory were each given three plates, CD8 naive was given two plates, and CD8 memory was given one plate. To estimate repertoire size and how much clonotypes are shared between individuals, the study performed deep sequencing of blood TCR repertoires from roughly five healthy adults. Libraries were prepared and TCR repertoires were sequenced by different laboratories using diverse techniques, in order to increase sequencing depth and limit assay-specific biases. Per donor, leukapheresis produced somewhere between about 0.94 and 9.5 billion PBMCs.

Results and caveats for the whole study, not just this receptor: Because the study included only a small number of donors, the genetic and exposure-history diversity represented was limited. Based on pairwise subsampling, the degree of clonotype sharing among donors was expected to be affected by sequencing depth. Sharing across a few donors was observed for roughly 5% of naive CD4, under 4% of naive CD8, about 2.5% of memory CD4, and about 0.4% of memory CD8 clonotypes. Incomplete sequencing was indicated by rarefaction of sorted-subset datasets, despite the large sequencing depth. Sampling was restricted to blood, and TCR repertoires in tissue are likely to differ from TCR repertoires in blood. Naive subsets generally had larger estimated clonotype richness than memory subsets. Clonotypes shared by all four sorted-subset donors showed higher generation probabilities than non-shared clonotypes.

Sequencing was carried out using naive CD4+ T cells from PBMCs. The cell subset or site label, as the study defines it: CD45RA+ positively selected. The clonotype originates from a man in his late teens or twenties in good health. Some clones in this sample may be carry-over from other donors' samples. This chain joins TRBV30 to TRBJ1-1; matching of 5 bases hints at TRBD1 as the D gene. In nucleotides, the sequence is TGTGCCTGGGGTACGCGGGGGACTGAAGCTTTCTTT. The resulting protein is CAWGTRGTEAFF.